This section outlines one TCR beta chain sequence together with its context. The target antigen is unknown. It was second doses at about 4 or about 12 weeks that were pooled. Sequencing was performed with immunoSEQ multiplex PCR; in TCRdb, only in-frame clones are kept and a portion is missing. The sample lists 90,000 to 100,000 clones; approximately 88% were seen once. Germline values: CDR1 SGHRS, CDR2 YFSETQ. V dropped 0 bases and J dropped 4; count of bases not matched to a gene: 6. This CDR3 contains 16 residues. These data come from a study of T cell responses to AZD1222 COVID-19 vaccine. Whole-study findings and limits: Most donors were white British, females outnumbered males, and clonal diversity was possibly underestimated. CD4 TCRs covered the whole spike, strongest at regions 160-218 and 743-854.

The chain couples TRBV5-1 to TRBJ2-1, with 8 bases aligning to TRBD2. The origin of this receptor is an adult who received the AZD1222 COVID-19 vaccine. The sample in question was peripheral blood, obtained 28 days after the second AZD1222 dose. In DNA form, the CDR3 reads TGCGCCAGCAGCTTGGAGGCGGGGGGCCTTTACAATGAGCAGTTCTTC. Its translation is CASSLEAGGLYNEQFF.